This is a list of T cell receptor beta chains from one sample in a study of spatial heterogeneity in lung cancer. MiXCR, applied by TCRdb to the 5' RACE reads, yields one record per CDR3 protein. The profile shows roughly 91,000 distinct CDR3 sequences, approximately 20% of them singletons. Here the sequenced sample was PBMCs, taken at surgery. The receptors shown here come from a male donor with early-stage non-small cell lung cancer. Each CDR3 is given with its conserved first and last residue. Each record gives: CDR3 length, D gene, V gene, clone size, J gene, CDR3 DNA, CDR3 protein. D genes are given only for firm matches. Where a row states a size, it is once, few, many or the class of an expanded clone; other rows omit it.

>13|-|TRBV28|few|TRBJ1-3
TGTGCCAGCACCCATTATGCTGGAAACACCATATATTTT
CASTHYAGNTIYF
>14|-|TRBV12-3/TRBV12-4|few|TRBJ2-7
TGTGCCAGCAGTTTACCTCAGGAACTCTACGAGCAGTACTTC
CASSLPQELYEQYF
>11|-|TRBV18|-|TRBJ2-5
TGTGCCAGCTCACCTGAACAGACCCAGTACTTC
CASSPEQTQYF
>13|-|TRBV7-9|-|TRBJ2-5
TGTGCCAGCAGCTTAGGGCCTCAGGGGACCCAGTACTTC
CASSLGPQGTQYF
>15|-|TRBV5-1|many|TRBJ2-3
TGCGCCAGCAGCCATTCGGGACACTACACAGATACGCAGTATTTT
CASSHSGHYTDTQYF
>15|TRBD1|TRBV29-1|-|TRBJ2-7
TGCAGCGTTGAAGACGACAGGGGCTTGCCCTACGAGCAGTACTTC
CSVEDDRGLPYEQYF
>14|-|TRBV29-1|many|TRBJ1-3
TGCAGCGCCCAAATAGCTAGCTCTGGAAACACCATATATTTT
CSAQIASSGNTIYF
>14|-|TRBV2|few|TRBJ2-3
TGTGCCAGCTTAAGGGGACAAAGCACAGATACGCAGTATTTT
CASLRGQSTDTQYF
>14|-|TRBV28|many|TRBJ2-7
TGTGCCAGCAGTTTAACAATTGCGATCAACGAGCAGTACTTC
CASSLTIAINEQYF
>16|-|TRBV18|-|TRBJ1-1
TGTGCCAGCTCACCACCGAACTTCCCGGGAGGCACTGAAGCTTTCTTT
CASSPPNFPGGTEAFF
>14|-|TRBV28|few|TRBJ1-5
TGTGCCAGCAGTTACACCGGGCGGTATCAGCCCCAGCATTTT
CASSYTGRYQPQHF
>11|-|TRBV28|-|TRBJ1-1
TGTGCCAGCAGTTTGGTCGGCGGCGCTTTCTTT
CASSLVGGAFF
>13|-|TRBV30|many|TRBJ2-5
TGTGCCTGGAGGATCCCGGGCCAAGAGACCCAGTACTTC
CAWRIPGQETQYF
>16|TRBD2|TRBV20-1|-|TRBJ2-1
TGCAGTGCTAGAGGACTAGCGGGGGGGCTCAACAATGAGCAGTTCTTC
CSARGLAGGLNNEQFF
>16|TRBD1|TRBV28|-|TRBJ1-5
TGTGCCAGCAGTCCCGGACAGGGGCGAGGCAATCAGCCCCAGCATTTT
CASSPGQGRGNQPQHF
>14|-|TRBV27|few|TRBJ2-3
TGTGCCGTAAACCGCGGGACTAGCACAGATACGCAGTATTTT
CAVNRGTSTDTQYF
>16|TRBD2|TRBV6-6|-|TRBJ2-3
TGTGCCAGCACCCTAAGCGGGACTAGCGGCATGGATACGCAGTATTTT
CASTLSGTSGMDTQYF
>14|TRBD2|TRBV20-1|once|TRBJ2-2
TGCAGTGCAAGACTAGCGGGGAACACCGGGGAGCTGTTTTTT
CSARLAGNTGELFF
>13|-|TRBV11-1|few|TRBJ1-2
TGTGCCAGCAGTTACAGGGAGGAGTATGGCTACACCTTC
CASSYREEYGYTF
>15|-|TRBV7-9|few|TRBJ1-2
TGTGCCAGCAGCTTAGGTGTTGGGTACAACTATGGCTACACCTTC
CASSLGVGYNYGYTF
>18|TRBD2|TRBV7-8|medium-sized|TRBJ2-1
TGTGCCAGCAGCCCGCACGGTAGCGGGGGGGCCTCCTACAATGAGCAGTTCTTC
CASSPHGSGGASYNEQFF
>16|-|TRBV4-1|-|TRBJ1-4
TGCGCCAGCAGCCAAGCCGGCCCCTCCAGGGTTGAAAAACTGTTTTTT
CASSQAGPSRVEKLFF
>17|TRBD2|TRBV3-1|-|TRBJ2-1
TGTGCCAGCAGCCAAGATGGTACAGCGGGAGGGCGTAATGAGCAGTTCTTC
CASSQDGTAGGRNEQFF
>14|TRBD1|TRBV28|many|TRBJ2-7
TGTGCCAGCCAAACCCCCACAGGGGGGTACGAGCAGTACTTC
CASQTPTGGYEQYF
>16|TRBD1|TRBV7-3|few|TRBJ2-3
TGTGCCAGCAGCCCATCGGGGCAGGGGGCATTAGATACGCAGTATTTT
CASSPSGQGALDTQYF
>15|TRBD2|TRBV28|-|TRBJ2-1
TGTGCCAGCAGTCAGGCGGGGGATTTCTACAATGAGCAGTTCTTC
CASSQAGDFYNEQFF
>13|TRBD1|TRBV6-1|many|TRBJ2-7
TGTGCCAGCAAATTTCTGACAGGGCAAGAGCAGTACTTC
CASKFLTGQEQYF
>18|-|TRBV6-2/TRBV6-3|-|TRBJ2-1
TGTGCCAGCAGCCCCAGCGAGGGGTTTAGTTTGAGTTTGTATGAGCAGTTCTTC
CASSPSEGFSLSLYEQFF
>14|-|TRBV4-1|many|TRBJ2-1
TGCGCCAGCAGCCTTTACACAGAGTACAATGAGCAGTTCTTC
CASSLYTEYNEQFF
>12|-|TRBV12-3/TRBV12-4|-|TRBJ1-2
TGTGCCAGCAGTTTTAGTCGGGAAGGCTACACCTTC
CASSFSREGYTF
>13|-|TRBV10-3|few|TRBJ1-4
TGTGCCACCAGACAGCCTCCTAATGAAAAACTGTTTTTT
CATRQPPNEKLFF
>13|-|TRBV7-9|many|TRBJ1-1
TGTGCCAGCAGCCCCCGACGGACTCTAGAAGCTTTCTTT
CASSPRRTLEAFF
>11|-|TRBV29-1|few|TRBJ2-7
TGCAGCGTTGAGGGGGGATACGAGCAGTACTTC
CSVEGGYEQYF
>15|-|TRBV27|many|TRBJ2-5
TGTGCCAGCAGTCCTTCCGGACAGTACCAAGAGACCCAGTACTTC
CASSPSGQYQETQYF
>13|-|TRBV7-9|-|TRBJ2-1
TGTGCCAGCAGCTGGTGGGGGGACAATGAGCAGTTCTTC
CASSWWGDNEQFF
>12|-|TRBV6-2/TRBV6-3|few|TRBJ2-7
TGTGCCAGCAGAACCGGGGCCTACGAGCAGTACTTC
CASRTGAYEQYF
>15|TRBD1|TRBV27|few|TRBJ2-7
TGTGCCAGCAGTCAGACCGGGACAGATGCCTACGAGCAGTACTTC
CASSQTGTDAYEQYF
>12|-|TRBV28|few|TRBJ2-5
TGTGCCAGCAGTTCGACGAGGGAGACCCAGTACTTC
CASSSTRETQYF
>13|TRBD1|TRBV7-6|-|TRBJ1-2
TGTGCCAGCAGCCAGGGGGCCAACTATGGCTACACCTTC
CASSQGANYGYTF
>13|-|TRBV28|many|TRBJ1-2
TGTGCCAGCACCATCGGCAGGGAATATGGCTACACCTTC
CASTIGREYGYTF
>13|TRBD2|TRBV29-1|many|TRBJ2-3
TGCAGCGGGGAAGCGGGGGGACAAGATACGCAGTATTTT
CSGEAGGQDTQYF
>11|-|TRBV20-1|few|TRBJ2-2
TGCAGTGCTAGAGCGGGCGGGGAGCTGTTTTTT
CSARAGGELFF
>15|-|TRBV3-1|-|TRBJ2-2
TGTGCCAGCAGCCAAGTGGCGGGGAACACCGGGGAGCTGTTTTTT
CASSQVAGNTGELFF
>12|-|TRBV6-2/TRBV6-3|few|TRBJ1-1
TGTGCCAGCAGCCCCCAAGGTGGTGAAGCTTTCTTT
CASSPQGGEAFF
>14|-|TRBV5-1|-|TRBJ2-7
TGCGCCAGCAGCCGGACTACCGGCTCCTACGAGCAGTACTTC
CASSRTTGSYEQYF
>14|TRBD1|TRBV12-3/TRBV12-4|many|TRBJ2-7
TGTGCCAGTTCCCCCGGACAGGACTTATACGAGCAGTACTTC
CASSPGQDLYEQYF
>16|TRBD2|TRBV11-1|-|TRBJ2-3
TGTGCCAGCAGCTTAGTACTAGCGGGAGAGACAGATACGCAGTATTTT
CASSLVLAGETDTQYF
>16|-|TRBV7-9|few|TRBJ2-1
TGTGCCAGCAGCTTAGCGACGCAAAGCTCCTACAATGAGCAGTTCTTC
CASSLATQSSYNEQFF
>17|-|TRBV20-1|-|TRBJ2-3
TGCAGTGCTAGAGGCCCCGGGCCCAACTCTGGCACAGATACGCAGTATTTT
CSARGPGPNSGTDTQYF
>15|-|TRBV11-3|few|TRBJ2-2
TGTGCCAGCAGCTTAGTAACCAGAGTGGCCGGGGAGCTGTTTTTT
CASSLVTRVAGELFF